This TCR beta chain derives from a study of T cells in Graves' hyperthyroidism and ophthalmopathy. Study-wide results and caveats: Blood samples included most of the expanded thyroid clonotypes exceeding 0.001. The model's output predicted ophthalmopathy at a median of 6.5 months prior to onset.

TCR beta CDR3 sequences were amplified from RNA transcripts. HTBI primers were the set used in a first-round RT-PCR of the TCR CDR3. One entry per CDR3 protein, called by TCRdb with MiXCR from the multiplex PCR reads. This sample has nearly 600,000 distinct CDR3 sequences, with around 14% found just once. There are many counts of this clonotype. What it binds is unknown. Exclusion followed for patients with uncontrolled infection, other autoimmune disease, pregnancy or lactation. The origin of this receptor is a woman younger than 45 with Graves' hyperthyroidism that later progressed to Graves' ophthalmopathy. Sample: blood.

CDR3 DNA: TGTGCCAGCAGACCACAGGGTGCCGGGAGCAATCAGCCCCAGCATTTT. Its translation: CASRPQGAGSNQPQHF. The chain recombines TRBV6-2 or TRBV6-3 with TRBJ1-5; weak D call: TRBD1 (6 bases). V was trimmed by 6 bases and J by 1 base, leaving 16 bases between them. Germline V gene data show CDR1 as MNHEY and CDR2 as SVGEGT. The CDR3 is 16 amino acids.